This TCR beta chain came from a study of blood T cell repertoires in COVID-19 (dated by TCRdb to 2020 to 2022). Background for the entire study: The collaborator samples originated in the United States, Italy and Spain and spanned the acute and convalescent phases of COVID-19. The material from the prospective study consisted of cDNA or gDNA derived from T cells, B-cell-depleted T cells, or PBMCs. Deeply sampled blood TCRbeta repertoires from subjects exposed to, actively infected with, or recovered from COVID-19 were included in the dataset. The repertoires were released in a freely available public database meant as a resource for research on the immune response to SARS-CoV-2. Samples came from the ongoing ImmuneRACE study (first 160 participants) plus 1,254 subjects from 6 global collaborators. Nearly every sample came with metadata listing a de-identified subject ID, COVID-19 status, age in years and sex. Where available, HLA class I and class II types were obtained from metadata supplied by the sample provider rather than from assay-based typing.

Broad study findings and their caveats: How much clinical and demographic metadata was included differed by source and by participant, and the metadata was provided uncurated.

For this clone: Its antigen is currently not known. Per-base quality was not reported, and no clone a single base away is much larger than it.

In the prospective study, participants were about 18 to 89 years old, resided in 24 geographic areas of the United States, and were enrolled through a virtual design. In the prospective study, cohorts were assigned on the basis of participant-reported clinical history obtained from a screening survey and a study questionnaire. In the prospective study, whole blood, serum and a nasopharyngeal or oropharyngeal swab were collected from each participant by mobile phlebotomists. Prospective study participants could optionally give additional blood draws and questionnaires over a roughly 2-month period. Prospective study blood samples were shipped either frozen or at room temperature before DNA extraction. TCRbeta CDR3 regions were amplified from genomic DNA by means of the immunoSEQ Assay, a bias-controlled multiplex PCR. Per the original workflow: The number of nucleated cells in each sample was estimated by amplification of reference gene primers within the assay. To quantify the absolute abundance of each unique TCRbeta CDR3 rearrangement, sequence reads were collapsed and filtered. For each sample, productive Simpson clonality was calculated as the square root of Simpson's diversity index over productive rearrangements. TCRdb retrieved this table from immuneACCESS and kept in-frame rearrangements only. Not all clones are present; in checked studies, unresolved V genes account for under half, and no reason is known for the remainder. The V and J calls and clone size were taken over from that table, and D and trimming were inferred from the DNA. A total of over 350,000 clones appear in this sample, roughly 87% of them only once. The top ten constitute under 2% of the sample.

The source of this sequence is a woman aged 18-30 years with acute COVID-19. The source material was PBMCs or T cells enriched from blood (not recorded which).

The CDR3 region has the sequence CASSYRDRASEPQHF. The bases are TGTGCCAGCAGTTACCGGGACAGGGCTAGTGAGCCCCAGCATTTT. This receptor chain uses TRBV6-5 and TRBJ1-5, with TRBD1 identical over 9 junction bases. Per the germline V gene, MNHEY is the CDR1 and SVGAGI is the CDR2. Measured from the cysteine to the phenylalanine, the CDR3 is 15 residues long. Of the read, only the CDR3 DNA is kept; its 45 bases are in frame from base 1. For this chain, trimming is 2 bases at the V end and 8 bases at the J end, and the number of junction bases without a gene match is 7.